The count of the clone carrying this T cell receptor (beta chain) is one. This entry comes from a study of CD8 T cells in Susac syndrome. The CDR3 runs to 10 residues. V was trimmed by 7 bases and J by 6 bases, leaving 7 bases between them. Germline CDR1 and CDR2: SQVTM and ANQGSEA. When the RNA was reverse transcribed, random hexamers were used with an input of roughly 0.45 to 1 ug. TCRdb itself ran the immunoSEQ multiplex PCR reads through MiXCR, one entry per CDR3 protein. The sample comprises approximately 260,000 distinct CDR3 sequences, 95% to 97% of which are singletons, and about 0.1% rests with the top ten.

This receptor was identified in a human donor with Susac syndrome. Input material: CD4+ T cells from PBMCs. The chain joins TRBV29-1 to TRBJ1-5; D remains ambiguous. The CDR3: CSGDAQPQHF. CDR3 DNA sequence: TGCAGCGGGGATGCTCAGCCCCAGCATTTT.